This T cell receptor (beta chain) was recovered during a study of T-cell memory formation after mild COVID-19. Study-wide context: TCR clusters were largely donor specific.

About this clonotype itself: Its antigen remains unidentified.

This CDR3 is 14 amino acids long. V lost 4 bases to trimming and J lost 3 bases, with 10 bases between them. Germline CDR1 MNHEY, CDR2 SVGAGI. A 5'RACE reaction primed in the constant segment made cDNA libraries of TCR alpha and TCR beta, and these carried sample barcodes and UMIs. From the 5' RACE reads, TCRdb called clonotypes with MiXCR, one entry per CDR3 protein. The data hold a few hundred thousand distinct CDR3 sequences, with approximately 9% observed a single time. Study observations and caveats: While clones contracting from day 15 to 85 were balanced between CD4 and CD8, later expanders leaned CD4+.

The sample comprised PBMCs or a T cell subset sorted from them (not recorded which). The rearrangement uses TRBV6-5 and TRBJ1-5; possible D gene TRBD1, 5 bases. This clonotype was sampled from a man aged 18 to 30 who had mild COVID-19 (a few samples of this study predate the infection). Cell type and time point are not known. Here the CDR3 reads CASSFGGVNQPQHF. The DNA for the CDR3 is TGTGCCAGCAGTTTCGGGGGGGTCAATCAGCCCCAGCATTTT.